This passage covers 13 T cell receptor beta chains from one sample sequenced in a study of blood T cell repertoires in COVID-19. Data came from immunoSEQ multiplex PCR; TCRdb stores just in-frame clones and leaves some out. This sample has some 41,000 clones, with 70% to 90% found just once. The sequencing input was peripheral blood. These receptors came from a man aged 55-75 years with active COVID-19.

A few counts support this clone. The gene calls are TRBV18 and TRBJ1-6; 9 nucleotides agree with TRBD1. Germline lookup yields CDR1 KGHSH and CDR2 LQKENI. V was clipped by 6 bases and J by 7 bases; unmatched bases: 7. The CDR3 runs 15 residues. In nucleotides, the CDR3 is TGTGCCAGCTCCTCCGTGGGGACAGGGAATTCACCCCTCCACTTT. Amino acid sequence: CASSSVGTGNSPLHF.

This sequence joins TRBV5-3 and TRBJ2-4; TRBD2 matches 8 bases. TRBV5-3 counts as an open reading frame of uncertain function. The CDR3 totals 14 residues. Trimming removed 5 bases from V and 8 bases from J; junction bases left unmatched: 9. CDR3 amino acids: CARRQKAGEDIQYF. The CDR3 DNA is TGTGCCAGAAGACAGAAAGCGGGAGAGGACATTCAGTACTTC.

The rearrangement joins TRBV5-4 to TRBJ2-7; possibly TRBD2 for D (6 bases). The CDR3 length is 15 residues. Trimming cost V 3 bases and J 0 bases, with 13 bases left between them. Germline-derived CDR1 and CDR2 are SGHNT and YYREEE (reference sequence). CDR3 region: CASSSRDGSSYEQYF. The CDR3 DNA follows: TGTGCCAGCAGCTCCCGGGACGGGAGCTCCTACGAGCAGTACTTC.

The chain uses TRBV19 and TRBJ1-2; no reliable D call. The CDR3 runs 14 residues. The V gene lost 7 bases and the J gene lost 6 bases, with 18 bases spanning the gap. Germline V gene lookup returns CDR1 LNHDA and CDR2 SQIVND (reference sequence). The CDR3 is CASTREGEINGYTF. CDR3 nucleotide sequence: TGTGCCAGTACCAGAGAGGGTGAAATAAATGGCTACACCTTC.

The gene calls are TRBV3-1 (or the pseudogene TRBV3-2) and TRBJ2-1; 7 nucleotides agree with TRBD1. This CDR3 spans 14 amino acids. Germline V gene data show CDR1 as LGHDT and CDR2 as YNNKEL (reference sequence). V lost 3 bases to trimming and J lost 5 bases; unmatched junction nucleotides: 4. CDR3 loop: CASSQGTVHNEQFF. CDR3 DNA: TGTGCCAGCAGCCAGGGGACAGTCCACAATGAGCAGTTCTTC.

V is TRBV7-2 and J is TRBJ1-5; no clear D gene. The ends were cut back, 1 base at V and 9 bases at J, with 10 bases in the middle. There are 13 residues in the CDR3. Germline V gives CDR1 SGHTA, CDR2 FQGNSA. DNA for the CDR3: TGTGCCAGCAGCTTAGGCGGGGAGGGGCCCCAGCATTTT. Amino acid sequence: CASSLGGEGPQHF.

The gene calls are TRBV27 and TRBJ2-3; D may be TRBD2 (6 bases). This CDR3 is built from 14 residues. Per the germline V gene, CDR1 is MNHEY and CDR2 is SMNVEV (reference sequence). V was trimmed by 4 bases and J by 4 bases, leaving 12 bases between them. CDR3 protein: CASSSPREADTQYF. CDR3 nucleotides: TGTGCCAGCAGTTCGCCCAGGGAGGCAGATACGCAGTATTTT.

The chain recombines TRBV27 with TRBJ1-2, with 11 positions matching TRBD1. Germline CDR1 and CDR2: MNHEY and SMNVEV (reference sequence). This CDR3 region has 13 residues. V lost 2 bases, J lost 8 bases, and 1 base stayed unmatched. Here the CDR3 DNA reads TGTGCCAGCAGTTTAGGACAGGGGGCAGGCTACACCTTC. This codes for CASSLGQGAGYTF.

The gene calls are TRBV6-5 and TRBJ1-1; D is ambiguous. Germline loops: CDR1 MNHEY, CDR2 SVGAGI. Trimming shortened V by 6 bases and J by 3 bases, and 5 bases separated the two germline ends. The CDR3 loop spans 11 amino acids. For the CDR3, the DNA is TGTGCCAGCAGGAGGGACACTGAAGCTTTCTTT. Its protein product is CASRRDTEAFF.

This chain joins TRBV28 and TRBJ1-1; D may be TRBD1 (5 bases). V was pared by 6 bases and J by 3 bases, with 17 bases between. From germline, CDR1 is MDHEN and CDR2 SYDVKM. This CDR3 has 15 residues. CDR3 loop: CASSPPRAEDTEAFF. DNA of the CDR3: TGTGCCAGCAGCCCCCCCAGGGCTGAGGACACTGAAGCTTTCTTT.

The rearrangement joins TRBV6-5 to TRBJ1-5; 8 bases agree with TRBD1. Germline assignment: CDR1 MNHEY and CDR2 SVGAGI. This CDR3 contains 14 residues. After removal of 6 bases from V and 4 bases from J, the junction contained 5 bases not matched to a gene. CDR3 nucleotides: TGTGCCAGCAGAGATGGACAGGGAAATCAGCCCCAGCATTTT. Translated, it gives CASRDGQGNQPQHF.

The chain recombines TRBV5-6 with TRBJ1-2; D remains unclear. Per the germline V gene, CDR1 is SGHDT and CDR2 is YYEEEE. The CDR3 is 15 amino acids. V lost 2 bases and J lost 4, with 15 bases in between. CDR3: CASSFGGPGGYGYTF. CDR3 bases: TGTGCCAGCAGCTTCGGAGGGCCGGGCGGCTATGGCTACACCTTC.

The rearrangement joins TRBV6-4 to TRBJ2-3; 8 bases map to TRBD2. From germline, CDR1 is MRHNA and CDR2 SNTAGT. This CDR3 spans 16 amino acids. The ends lost 2 bases at V and 1 base at J; junction bases unmatched: 5. This CDR3 reads CASSDTGGSGTDTQYF. The CDR3, as DNA: TGTGCCAGCAGTGACACGGGGGGGTCTGGCACAGATACGCAGTATTTT.